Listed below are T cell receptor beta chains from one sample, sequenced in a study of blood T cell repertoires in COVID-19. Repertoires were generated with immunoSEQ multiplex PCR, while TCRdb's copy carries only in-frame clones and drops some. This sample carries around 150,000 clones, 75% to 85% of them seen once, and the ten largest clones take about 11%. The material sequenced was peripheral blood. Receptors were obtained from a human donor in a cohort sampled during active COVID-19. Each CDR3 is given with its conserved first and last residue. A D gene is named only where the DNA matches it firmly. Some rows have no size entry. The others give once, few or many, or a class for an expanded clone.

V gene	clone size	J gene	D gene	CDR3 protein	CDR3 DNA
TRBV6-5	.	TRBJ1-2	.	CASSATSNYGYTF	TGTGCCAGCAGCGCGACAAGTAACTATGGCTACACCTTC
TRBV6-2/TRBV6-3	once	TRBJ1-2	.	CASRSPAYRGYTF	TGTGCCAGCCGTTCCCCAGCGTATCGGGGCTACACCTTC
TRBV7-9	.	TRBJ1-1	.	CASSLETGPNTEAFF	TGTGCCAGCAGCTTAGAAACAGGGCCGAACACTGAAGCTTTCTTT
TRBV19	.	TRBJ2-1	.	CASNSPDPERYNEQFF	TGTGCCAGTAATAGCCCCGACCCAGAGAGGTATAATGAGCAGTTCTTC
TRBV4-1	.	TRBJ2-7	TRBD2	CASSQEKREAPLEQYF	TGCGCCAGCAGCCAAGAAAAGCGGGAGGCCCCCTTGGAGCAGTACTTC
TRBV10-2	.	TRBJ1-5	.	CASSESGGFQPQHF	TGCGCCAGCAGTGAGTCAGGAGGATTTCAGCCCCAGCATTTT
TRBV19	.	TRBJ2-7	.	CASSSQGRDGSYEQYF	TGTGCCAGTAGTTCTCAGGGGAGGGACGGATCCTACGAGCAGTACTTC
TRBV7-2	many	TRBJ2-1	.	CASGPDNSYNEQFF	TGTGCCAGCGGCCCCGACAACTCCTACAATGAGCAGTTCTTC
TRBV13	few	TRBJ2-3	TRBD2	CASSDATSDSSDTQYF	TGTGCCAGCAGCGACGCGACTAGCGATAGTTCAGATACGCAGTATTTT
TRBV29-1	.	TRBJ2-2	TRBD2	CSVRAGGGTGELFF	TGCAGCGTGAGGGCGGGAGGCGGCACCGGGGAGCTGTTTTTT
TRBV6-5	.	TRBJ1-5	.	CASSYLPGSNQPQHF	TGTGCCAGCAGTTACTTGCCGGGTAGCAATCAGCCCCAGCATTTT
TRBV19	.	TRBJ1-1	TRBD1	CASSIWTGALNTEAFF	TGTGCCAGTAGTATCTGGACAGGGGCATTAAACACTGAAGCTTTCTTT
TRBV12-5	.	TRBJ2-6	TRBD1	CASGSGQGTAGANVLTF	TGTGCTAGTGGTTCTGGACAGGGGACTGCTGGGGCCAACGTCCTGACTTTC
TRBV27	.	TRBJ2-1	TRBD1	CASRSLQGSSYNEQFF	TGTGCCAGCAGATCCCTACAGGGGTCCTCCTACAATGAGCAGTTCTTC
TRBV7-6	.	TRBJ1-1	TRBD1	CASSLGQGASRTEAFF	TGTGCCAGCAGCTTGGGGCAGGGGGCCTCGAGGACTGAAGCTTTCTTT
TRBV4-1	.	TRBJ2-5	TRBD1	CASSQEADRVQETQYF	TGCGCCAGCAGCCAAGAGGCGGACAGGGTCCAAGAGACCCAGTACTTC
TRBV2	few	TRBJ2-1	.	CASSENSYNEQFF	TGTGCCAGCAGTGAAAACAGCTACAATGAGCAGTTCTTC
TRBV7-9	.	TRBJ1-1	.	CASSYSRLDTEAFF	TGTGCCAGCAGCTACTCCCGGTTAGACACTGAAGCTTTCTTT
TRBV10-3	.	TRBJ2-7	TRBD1	CAISEGARGQGEQYF	TGTGCCATCAGTGAGGGAGCCAGGGGGCAAGGCGAGCAGTACTTC
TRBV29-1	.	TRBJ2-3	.	CSVEASPDTQYF	TGCAGCGTTGAAGCTAGCCCAGATACGCAGTATTTT
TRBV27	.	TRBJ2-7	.	CASSLAAGESSYEQYF	TGTGCCAGCAGTCTTGCGGCAGGGGAAAGCTCCTACGAGCAGTACTTC
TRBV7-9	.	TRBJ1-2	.	CASSFGTASYGYTF	TGTGCCAGCAGCTTTGGAACAGCCAGCTATGGCTACACCTTC
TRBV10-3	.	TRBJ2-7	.	CAISNEREQYF	TGTGCCATCTCGAACGAGCGAGAGCAGTACTTC
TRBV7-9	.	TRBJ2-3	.	CASSSLEGVGTDTQYF	TGTGCCAGCAGCTCCCTCGAGGGAGTCGGCACAGATACGCAGTATTTT
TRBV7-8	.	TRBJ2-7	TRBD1	CASSSKTDVRDRGTYEQYF	TGTGCCAGCAGTTCCAAAACCGATGTGCGGGACAGGGGAACCTACGAGCAGTACTTC
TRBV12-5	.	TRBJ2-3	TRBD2	CASGLGGLALSTDTQYF	TGTGCTAGTGGTTTGGGGGGACTAGCGCTTAGCACAGATACGCAGTATTTT
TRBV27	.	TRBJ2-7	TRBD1	CASNPTGGGDEQYF	TGTGCCAGCAATCCGACAGGGGGAGGGGACGAGCAGTACTTC
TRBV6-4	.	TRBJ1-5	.	CASSLTAGSNQPQHF	TGTGCCAGCAGTTTAACGGCCGGGTCCAATCAGCCCCAGCATTTT